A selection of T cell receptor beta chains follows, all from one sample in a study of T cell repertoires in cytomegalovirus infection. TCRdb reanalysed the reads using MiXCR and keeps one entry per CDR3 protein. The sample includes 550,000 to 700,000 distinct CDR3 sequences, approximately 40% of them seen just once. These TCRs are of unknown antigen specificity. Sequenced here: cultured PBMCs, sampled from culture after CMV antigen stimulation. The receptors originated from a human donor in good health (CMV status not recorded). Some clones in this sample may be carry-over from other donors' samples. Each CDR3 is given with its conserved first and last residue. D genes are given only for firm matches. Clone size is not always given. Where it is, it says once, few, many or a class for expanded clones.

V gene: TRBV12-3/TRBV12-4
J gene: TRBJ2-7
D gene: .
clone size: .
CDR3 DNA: TGTGCCAGCAGTCTTGACCAAGGATACGAGCAGTACTTC
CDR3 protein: CASSLDQGYEQYF

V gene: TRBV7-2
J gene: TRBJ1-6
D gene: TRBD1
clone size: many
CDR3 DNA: TGTGCCAGCAGCCCACAGGGGGCAGGTTCACCCCTCCACTTT
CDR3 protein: CASSPQGAGSPLHF

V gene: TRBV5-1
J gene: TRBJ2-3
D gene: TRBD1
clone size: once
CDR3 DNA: TGCGCCAGCAGCTTGGTCCGGGACAGGGAGAGGACAGATACGCAGTATTTT
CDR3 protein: CASSLVRDRERTDTQYF

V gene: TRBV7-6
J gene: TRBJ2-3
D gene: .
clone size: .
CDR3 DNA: TGTGCCAGCAGCTCCCCCGGGGGCGGCCAGGGCCGCACAGATACGCAGTATTTT
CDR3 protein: CASSSPGGGQGRTDTQYF

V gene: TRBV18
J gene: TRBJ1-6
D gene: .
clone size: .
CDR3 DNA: TGTGCCAGCTCACCCTCCTGGGGGACGGCAAATTCACCCCTCCACTTT
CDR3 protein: CASSPSWGTANSPLHF

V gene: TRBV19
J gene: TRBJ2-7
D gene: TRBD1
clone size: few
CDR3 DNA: TGTGCCAGTAGTCGTGAGGACAGGGCCCCCTACGAGCAGTACTTC
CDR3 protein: CASSREDRAPYEQYF

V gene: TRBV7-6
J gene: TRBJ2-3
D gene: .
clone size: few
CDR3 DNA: TGTGCCAGCAGCTTAGTTGCGGGGCGTCAGGCCACAGATACGCAGTATTTT
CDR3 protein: CASSLVAGRQATDTQYF

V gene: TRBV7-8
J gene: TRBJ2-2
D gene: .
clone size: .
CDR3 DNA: TGTGCCAGCAGCTTAAACCTGGGGCAAACCGGGGAGCTGTTTTTT
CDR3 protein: CASSLNLGQTGELFF

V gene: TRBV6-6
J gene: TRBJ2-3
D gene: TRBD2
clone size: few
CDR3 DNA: TGTGCCAGCAGTCACGGACTAGCGGGAGTAGTAGAGTGGGGCACAGATACGCAGTATTTT
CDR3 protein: CASSHGLAGVVEWGTDTQYF

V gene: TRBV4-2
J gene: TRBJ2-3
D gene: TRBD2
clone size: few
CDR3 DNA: TGTGCCAGCAGCCAAGAGGGGGGGGTGAACACAGATACGCAGTATTTT
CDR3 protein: CASSQEGGVNTDTQYF

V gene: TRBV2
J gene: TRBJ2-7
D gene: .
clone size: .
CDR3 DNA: TGTGCCAGCAGTTCCGGGACACTGATCTACGAGCAGTACTTC
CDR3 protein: CASSSGTLIYEQYF

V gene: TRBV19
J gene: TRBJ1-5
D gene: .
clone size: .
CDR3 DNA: TGTGCCAGTAGTATTGCAGGTATCTTTCAGCCCCAGCATTTT
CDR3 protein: CASSIAGIFQPQHF

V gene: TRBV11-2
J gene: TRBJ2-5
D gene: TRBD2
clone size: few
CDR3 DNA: TGTGCCAGCAGCTTACTAATAGCGGGGGGTGGAGAGACCCAGTACTTC
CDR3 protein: CASSLLIAGGGETQYF

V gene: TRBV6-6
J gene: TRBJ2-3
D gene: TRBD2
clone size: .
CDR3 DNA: TGTGCCACCCATCTAGCGGGGTCTCAGACAGATACGCAGTATTTT
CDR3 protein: CATHLAGSQTDTQYF

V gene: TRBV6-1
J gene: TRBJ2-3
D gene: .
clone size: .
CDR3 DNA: TGTGCCAGCAGCCAAAGGGGGGCAGATACGCAGTATTTT
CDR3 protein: CASSQRGADTQYF

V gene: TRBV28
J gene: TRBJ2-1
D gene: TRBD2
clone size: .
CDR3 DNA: TGTGCCAGCAGTTTGGGCTGGGCTAGCGGGGGCACCGGGGATGAGCAGTTCTTC
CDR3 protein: CASSLGWASGGTGDEQFF

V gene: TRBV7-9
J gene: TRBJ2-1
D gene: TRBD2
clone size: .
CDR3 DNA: TGTGCCAGCAGCCCCCCAGGGGGACGAAAAAGACTAGCGGGAGGGCGTGAGCAGTTCTTC
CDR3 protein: CASSPPGGRKRLAGGREQFF

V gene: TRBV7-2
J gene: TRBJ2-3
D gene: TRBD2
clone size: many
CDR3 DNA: TGTGCCAGCAGCTTAAGGGGCGGGGGGGCCGTGACAGATACGCAGTATTTT
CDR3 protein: CASSLRGGGAVTDTQYF

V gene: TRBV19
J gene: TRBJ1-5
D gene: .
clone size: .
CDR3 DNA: TGTGCCAGTATGGGTCAGGGAGGAGGCAATCAGCCCCAGCATTTT
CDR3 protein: CASMGQGGGNQPQHF

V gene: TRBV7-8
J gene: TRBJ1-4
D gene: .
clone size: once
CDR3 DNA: TGTGCCAGCAGCTTAGCCCAAGGGGAAAAACTGTTTTTT
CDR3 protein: CASSLAQGEKLFF

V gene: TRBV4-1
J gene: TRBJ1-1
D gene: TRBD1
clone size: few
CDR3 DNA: TGCGCCAGCAGTGGACAGGGTGGGTTCTTCTGGACTGAAGCTTTCTTT
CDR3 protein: CASSGQGGFFWTEAFF

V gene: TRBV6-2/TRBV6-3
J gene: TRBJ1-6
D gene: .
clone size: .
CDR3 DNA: TGTGCCAGCAGTTCCCGAATGACCCAATTGCCACGTTCACCCCTCCACTTT
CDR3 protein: CASSSRMTQLPRSPLHF

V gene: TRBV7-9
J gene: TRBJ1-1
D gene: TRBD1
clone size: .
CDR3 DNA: TGTGCCAGCAGCTATTATCCCCCGGACAGGTTCACTGAAGCTTTCTTT
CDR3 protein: CASSYYPPDRFTEAFF

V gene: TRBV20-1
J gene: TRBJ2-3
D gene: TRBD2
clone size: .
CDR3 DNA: TGCAGCGTCTGGCGGGGGGGGACAGATACGCAGTATTTT
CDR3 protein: CSVWRGGTDTQYF

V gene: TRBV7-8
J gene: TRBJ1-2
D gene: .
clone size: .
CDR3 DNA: TGTGCCAGCAGCTTAGCGGATCCTTCGGGGGACTACACCTTC
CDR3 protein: CASSLADPSGDYTF

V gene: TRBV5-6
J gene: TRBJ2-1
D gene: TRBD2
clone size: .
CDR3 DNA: TGTGCCAGCAGCTTAGTGACGGGACCTAGCGGAAATGAGCAGTTCTTC
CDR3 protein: CASSLVTGPSGNEQFF

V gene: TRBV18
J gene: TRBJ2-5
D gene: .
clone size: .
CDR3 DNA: TGTGCCAGCTCACCAAGGGATTCACTAGAGACCCAGTACTTC
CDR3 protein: CASSPRDSLETQYF

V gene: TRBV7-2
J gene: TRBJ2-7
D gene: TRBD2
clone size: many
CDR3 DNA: TGTGCCAGCAGCCAAGCGGGACTAGCGGGAGGGCCGTTTTCCTACGAGCAGTACTTC
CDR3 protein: CASSQAGLAGGPFSYEQYF

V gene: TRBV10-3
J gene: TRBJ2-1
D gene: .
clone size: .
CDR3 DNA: TGTGCCATCAGTGACCACGGACGGGGGCTAGAGAACAATGAGCAGTTCTTC
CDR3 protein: CAISDHGRGLENNEQFF

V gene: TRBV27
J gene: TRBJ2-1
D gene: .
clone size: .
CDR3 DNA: TGTGCCAGCAGTGGGGGGACTGGCCTCTCCTACAATGAGCAGTTCTTC
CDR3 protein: CASSGGTGLSYNEQFF

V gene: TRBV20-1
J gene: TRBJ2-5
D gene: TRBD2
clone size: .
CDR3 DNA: TGCAGTGCCGAGCGGGGGGCCACCAAAGAGACCCAGTACTTC
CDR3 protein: CSAERGATKETQYF

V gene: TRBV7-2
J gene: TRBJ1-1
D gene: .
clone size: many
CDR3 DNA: TGTGCCAGCAGCTTAATGACAGGCCGCGGGACTGAAGCTTTCTTT
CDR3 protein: CASSLMTGRGTEAFF

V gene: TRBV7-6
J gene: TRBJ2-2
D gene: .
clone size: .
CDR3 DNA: TGTGCCAGCCGCCGGGTAGTGGACGGCGGGGAGCTGTTTTTT
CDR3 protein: CASRRVVDGGELFF

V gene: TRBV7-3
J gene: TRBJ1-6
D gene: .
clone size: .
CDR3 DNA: TGTGCCAGCAGCTTACGACAGAATAATTCACCCCTCCACTTT
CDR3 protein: CASSLRQNNSPLHF

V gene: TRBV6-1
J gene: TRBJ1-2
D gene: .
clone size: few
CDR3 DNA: TGTGCCAGCATCCCGAGAGGGACCTATTCCTATGGCTACACCTTC
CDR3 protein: CASIPRGTYSYGYTF

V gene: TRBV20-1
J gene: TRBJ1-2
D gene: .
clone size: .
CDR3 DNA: TGCAGTGCTAGAGATCTTATTGGTGGCTACACCTTC
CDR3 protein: CSARDLIGGYTF

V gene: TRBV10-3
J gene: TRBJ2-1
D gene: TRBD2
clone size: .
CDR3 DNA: TGTGCCACCTCCAGCGGGAGGGCCGGCGGGTGGTACCCAGGGGAGCAGTTCTTC
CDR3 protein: CATSSGRAGGWYPGEQFF

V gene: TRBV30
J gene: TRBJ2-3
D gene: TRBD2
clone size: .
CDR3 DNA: TGTGCCTGGAGGACTAGCGGGAGCCTGCGAGGTTTT
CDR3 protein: CAWRTSGSLRGF

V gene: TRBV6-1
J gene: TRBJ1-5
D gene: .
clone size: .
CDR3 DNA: TGTGCCAGCAGTGAAATCCCGCGCAGGGCCGGAGGCAATCAGCCCCAGCATTTT
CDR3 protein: CASSEIPRRAGGNQPQHF